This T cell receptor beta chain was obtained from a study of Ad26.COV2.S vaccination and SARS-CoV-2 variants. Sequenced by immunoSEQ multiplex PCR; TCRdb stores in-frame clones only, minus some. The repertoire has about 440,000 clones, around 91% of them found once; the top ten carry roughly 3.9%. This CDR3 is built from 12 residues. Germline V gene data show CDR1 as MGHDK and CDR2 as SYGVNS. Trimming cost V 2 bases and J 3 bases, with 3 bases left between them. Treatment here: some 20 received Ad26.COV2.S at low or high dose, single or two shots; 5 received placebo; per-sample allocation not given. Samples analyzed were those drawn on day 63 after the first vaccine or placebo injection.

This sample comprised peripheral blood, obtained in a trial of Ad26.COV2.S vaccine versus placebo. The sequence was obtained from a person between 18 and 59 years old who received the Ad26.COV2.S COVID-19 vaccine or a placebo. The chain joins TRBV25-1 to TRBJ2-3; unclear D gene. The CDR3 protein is CASSEGTDTQYF. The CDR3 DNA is TGTGCCAGCAGTGAAGGAACAGATACGCAGTATTTT.